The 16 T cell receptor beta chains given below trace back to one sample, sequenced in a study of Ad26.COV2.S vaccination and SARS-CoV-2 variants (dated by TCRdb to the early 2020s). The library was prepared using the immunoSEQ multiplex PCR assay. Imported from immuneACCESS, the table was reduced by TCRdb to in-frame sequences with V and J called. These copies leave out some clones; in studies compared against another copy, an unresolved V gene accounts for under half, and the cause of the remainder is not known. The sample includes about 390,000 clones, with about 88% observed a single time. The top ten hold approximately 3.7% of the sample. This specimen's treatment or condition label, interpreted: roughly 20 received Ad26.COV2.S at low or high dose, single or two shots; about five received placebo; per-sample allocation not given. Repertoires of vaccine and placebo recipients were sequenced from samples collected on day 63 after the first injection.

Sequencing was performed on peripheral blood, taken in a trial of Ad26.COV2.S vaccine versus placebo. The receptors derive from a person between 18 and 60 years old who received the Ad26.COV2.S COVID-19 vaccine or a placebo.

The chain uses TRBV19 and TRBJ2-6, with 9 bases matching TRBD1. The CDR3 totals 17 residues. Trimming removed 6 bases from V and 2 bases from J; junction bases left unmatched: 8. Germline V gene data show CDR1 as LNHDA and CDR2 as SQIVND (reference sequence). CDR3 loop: CASRSRQGVAGANVLTF. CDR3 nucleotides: TGTGCCAGTAGGAGCAGACAGGGGGTAGCTGGGGCCAACGTCCTGACTTTC.

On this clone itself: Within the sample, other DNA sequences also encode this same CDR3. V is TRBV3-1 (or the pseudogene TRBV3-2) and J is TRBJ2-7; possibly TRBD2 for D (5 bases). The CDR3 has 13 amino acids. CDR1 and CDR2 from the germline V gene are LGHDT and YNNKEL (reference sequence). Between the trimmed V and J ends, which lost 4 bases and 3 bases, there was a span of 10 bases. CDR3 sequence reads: CASSLDRGYEQYF. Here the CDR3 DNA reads TGTGCCAGCAGCCTGGACCGGGGCTACGAGCAGTACTTC.

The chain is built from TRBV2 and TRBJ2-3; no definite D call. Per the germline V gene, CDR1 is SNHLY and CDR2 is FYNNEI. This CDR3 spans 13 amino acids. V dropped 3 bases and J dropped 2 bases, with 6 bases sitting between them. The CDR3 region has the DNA TGTGCCAGCAGTGAGGTCATCACAGATACGCAGTATTTT. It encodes CASSEVITDTQYF.

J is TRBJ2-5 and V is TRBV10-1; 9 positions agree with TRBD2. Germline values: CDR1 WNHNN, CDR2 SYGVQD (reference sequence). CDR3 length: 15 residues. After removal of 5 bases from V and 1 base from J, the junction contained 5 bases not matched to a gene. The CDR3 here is CASSPSGELQETQYF. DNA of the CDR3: TGCGCCAGCAGTCCTAGCGGGGAGCTCCAAGAGACCCAGTACTTC.

CDR3 DNA: TGTGCCAGCAGCCCGGACAGGGACTATGGCTACACCTTC. Its translation: CASSPDRDYGYTF. This chain uses TRBV5-4 with TRBJ1-2, with 8 bases identical to TRBD1. Germline loops: CDR1 SGHNT, CDR2 YYREEE (reference sequence). The junction had 2 bases not matched to a gene; V was cut back by 4 bases and J by 3 bases. This CDR3 comprises 13 residues.

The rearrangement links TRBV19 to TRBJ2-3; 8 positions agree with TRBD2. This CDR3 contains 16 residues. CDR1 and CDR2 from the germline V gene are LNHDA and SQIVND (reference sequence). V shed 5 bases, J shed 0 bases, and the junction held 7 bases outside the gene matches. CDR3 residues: CASSGGAGASTDTQYF. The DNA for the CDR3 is TGTGCCAGTAGTGGAGGAGCGGGGGCGAGCACAGATACGCAGTATTTT. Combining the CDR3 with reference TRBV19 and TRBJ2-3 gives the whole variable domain DGGITQSPKYLFRKEGQNVTLSCEQNLNHDAMYWYRQDPGQGLRLIYYSQIVNDFQKGDIAEGYSVSREKKESFPLTVTSAQKNPTAFYLCASSGGAGASTDTQYFGPGTRLTVL.

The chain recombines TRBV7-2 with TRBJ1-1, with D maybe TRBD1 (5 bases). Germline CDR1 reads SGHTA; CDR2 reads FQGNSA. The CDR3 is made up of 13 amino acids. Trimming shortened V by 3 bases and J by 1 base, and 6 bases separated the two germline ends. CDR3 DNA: TGTGCCAGCAGCTTGGGGACGAACACTGAAGCTTTCTTT. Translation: CASSLGTNTEAFF.

In nucleotides, the CDR3 is TGTGCCACCAGCAGACCATGGGGGAGACCCTACAATGAGCAGTTCTTC. Protein sequence: CATSRPWGRPYNEQFF. The chain employs TRBV15 and TRBJ2-1; TRBD1 or TRBD2 may be the D gene (5 bases each). Per germline, CDR1 LNHNV and CDR2 YYDKDF (reference sequence). V lost 2 bases to trimming and J lost 2 bases, with 13 bases between them. The CDR3 runs 16 residues.

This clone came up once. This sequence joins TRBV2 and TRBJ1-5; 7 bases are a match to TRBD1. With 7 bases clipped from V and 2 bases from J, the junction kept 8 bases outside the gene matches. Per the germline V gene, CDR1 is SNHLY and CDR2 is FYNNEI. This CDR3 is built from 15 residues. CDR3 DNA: TGTGCCAGCATGAGGGGGCTTGAGGGCAATCAGCCCCAGCATTTT. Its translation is CASMRGLEGNQPQHF.

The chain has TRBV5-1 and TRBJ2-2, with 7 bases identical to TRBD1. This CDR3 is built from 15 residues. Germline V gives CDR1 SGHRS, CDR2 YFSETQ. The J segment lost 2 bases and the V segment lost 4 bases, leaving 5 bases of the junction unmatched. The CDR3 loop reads CASSQGDLNTGELFF. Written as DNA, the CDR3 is TGCGCCAGCAGCCAGGGGGATTTAAACACCGGGGAGCTGTTTTTT.

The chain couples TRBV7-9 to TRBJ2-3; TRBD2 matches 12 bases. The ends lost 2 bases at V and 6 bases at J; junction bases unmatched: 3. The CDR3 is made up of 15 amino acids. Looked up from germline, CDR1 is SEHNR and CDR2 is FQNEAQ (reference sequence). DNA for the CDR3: TGTGCCAGCAGCTTACTAGCGGGGGGGCCCGATACGCAGTATTTT. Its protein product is CASSLLAGGPDTQYF.

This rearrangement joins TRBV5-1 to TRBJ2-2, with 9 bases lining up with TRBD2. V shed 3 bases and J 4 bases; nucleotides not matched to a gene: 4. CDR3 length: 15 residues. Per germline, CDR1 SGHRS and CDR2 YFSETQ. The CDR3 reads CASSSRGGGTGELFF. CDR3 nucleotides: TGCGCCAGCAGCTCGCGGGGGGGTGGCACCGGGGAGCTGTTTTTT.

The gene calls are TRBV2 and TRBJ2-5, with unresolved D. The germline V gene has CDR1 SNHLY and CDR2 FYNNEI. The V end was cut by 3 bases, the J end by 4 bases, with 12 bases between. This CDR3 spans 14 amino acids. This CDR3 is CASSERSLIETQYF. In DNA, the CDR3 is TGTGCCAGCAGTGAGAGGTCTCTGATAGAGACCCAGTACTTC.

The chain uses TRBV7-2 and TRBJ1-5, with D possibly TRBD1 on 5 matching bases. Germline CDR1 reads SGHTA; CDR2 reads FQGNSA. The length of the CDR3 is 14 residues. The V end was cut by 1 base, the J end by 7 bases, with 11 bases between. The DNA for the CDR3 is TGTGCCAGCAGCTTAGGGAGGGGCGTGCAGCCCCAGCATTTT. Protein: CASSLGRGVQPQHF.

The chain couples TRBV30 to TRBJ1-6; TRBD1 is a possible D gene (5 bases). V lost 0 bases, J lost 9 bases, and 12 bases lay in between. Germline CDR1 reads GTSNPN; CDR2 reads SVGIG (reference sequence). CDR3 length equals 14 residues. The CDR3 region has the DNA TGTGCCTGGAGTGTAATGGGGACGCGTTCACCCCTCCACTTT. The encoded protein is CAWSVMGTRSPLHF. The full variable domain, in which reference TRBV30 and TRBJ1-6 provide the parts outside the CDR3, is SQTIHQWPATLVQPVGSPLSLECTVEGTSNPNLYWYRQAAGRGLQLLFYSVGIGQISSEVPQNLSASRPQDRQFILSSKKLLLSDSGFYLCAWSVMGTRSPLHFGNGTRLTVT.

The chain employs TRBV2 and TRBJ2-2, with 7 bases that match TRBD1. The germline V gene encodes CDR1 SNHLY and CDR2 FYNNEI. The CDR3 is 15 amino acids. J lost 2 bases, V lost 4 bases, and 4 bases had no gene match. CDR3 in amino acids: CASSADRRNTGELFF. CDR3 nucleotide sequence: TGTGCCAGCAGTGCGGACAGGAGAAACACCGGGGAGCTGTTTTTT.